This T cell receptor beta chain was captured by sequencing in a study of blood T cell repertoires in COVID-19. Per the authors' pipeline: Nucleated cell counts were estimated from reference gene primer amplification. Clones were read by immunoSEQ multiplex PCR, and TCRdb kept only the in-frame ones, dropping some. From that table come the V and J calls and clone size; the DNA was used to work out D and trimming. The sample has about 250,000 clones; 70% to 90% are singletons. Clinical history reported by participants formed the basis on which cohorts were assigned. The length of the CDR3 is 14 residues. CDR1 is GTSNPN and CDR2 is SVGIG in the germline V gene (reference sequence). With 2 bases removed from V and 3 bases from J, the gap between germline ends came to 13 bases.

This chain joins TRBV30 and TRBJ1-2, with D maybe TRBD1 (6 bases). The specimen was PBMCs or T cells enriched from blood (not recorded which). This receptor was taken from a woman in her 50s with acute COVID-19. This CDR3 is CAWSRQGRYYGYTF. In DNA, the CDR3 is TGTGCCTGGAGTCGCCAGGGGCGGTACTATGGCTACACCTTC. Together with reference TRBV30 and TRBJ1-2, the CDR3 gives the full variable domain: SQTIHQWPATLVQPVGSPLSLECTVEGTSNPNLYWYRQAAGRGLQLLFYSVGIGQISSEVPQNLSASRPQDRQFILSSKKLLLSDSGFYLCAWSRQGRYYGYTFGSGTRLTVV.